The 20 T cell receptor beta chains presented below share a single source sample, sequenced in a study of T cell repertoires in cytomegalovirus infection. TCRdb re-called the reads through MiXCR, storing one row per CDR3 protein. The sample has roughly 140,000 distinct CDR3 sequences, around a quarter seen once. Sequencing was carried out using PBMCs. The source of these receptors is a human donor in good health (CMV status not recorded). Some clones in this sample may be carry-over from other donors' samples.

V gene TRBV27 combines with J gene TRBJ2-2, with D tentatively TRBD2 (5 bases). V dropped 3 bases and J dropped 13 bases, with 15 bases sitting between them. CDR3 length: 13 amino acids. Germline-derived CDR1 and CDR2 are MNHEY and SMNVEV (reference sequence). In DNA form, the CDR3 reads TGTGCCAGCAGTTTTCGAAGGGAGAATCGGCTGTTTTTT. Translating gives CASSFRRENRLFF.

V gene TRBV4-2 combines with J gene TRBJ2-5; 9 bases fit TRBD2. The CDR3 spans 17 residues. Trimming at V came to 4 bases and at J to 3 bases, leaving 12 bases not matched to a gene. Germline assignment: CDR1 LGHNA and CDR2 YNFKEQ. CDR3 nucleotide sequence: TGTGCCAGCAGCCTTGGGGCTAGCGGGATAGTTGAAGAGACCCAGTACTTC. Protein sequence: CASSLGASGIVEETQYF.

This clonotype was seen a few times. The chain couples TRBV7-2 to TRBJ2-1; possible D gene TRBD2, 5 bases. This CDR3 has 13 amino acids. Germline V gene sequence: CDR1 SGHTA, CDR2 FQGNSA. V was shortened by 2 bases and J by 9 bases, with 11 bases between the two germline ends. The CDR3 nucleotides are TGTGCCAGCAGCTTAATGGATGCGGGTGAGCAGTTCTTC. This codes for CASSLMDAGEQFF.

This clonotype has a handful of counts. The chain combines TRBV5-6 with TRBJ1-6; 9 bases line up with TRBD1. Unmatched junction bases numbered 9, after V lost 1 base and J lost 10 bases. Germline V gene sequence: CDR1 SGHDT, CDR2 YYEEEE. The CDR3 contains 16 residues. CDR3 bases: TGTGCCAGCAGCTTGTGGCGGGGACAGGGCGTCTCACCCCTCCACTTT. Residues: CASSLWRGQGVSPLHF.

This clonotype was counted a few times. The V gene is TRBV19, the J gene TRBJ1-1; D is possibly TRBD1 (5 bases). The CDR3 length is 16 residues. The germline gives CDR1 LNHDA, CDR2 SQIVND (reference sequence). The germline V and J ends were trimmed by 1 base and 0 bases, with 12 bases remaining between them. The CDR3 is CASSIGTGRLNTEAFF. CDR3 in DNA: TGTGCCAGTAGTATAGGAACAGGTCGATTGAACACTGAAGCTTTCTTT.

V usage is TRBV30 and J usage is TRBJ2-7, with D possibly being TRBD1 (5 bases). Germline assignment: CDR1 GTSNPN and CDR2 SVGIG (reference sequence). Trimming cost V 3 bases and J 0 bases, with 9 bases left between them. The CDR3 is 13 residues long. CDR3 sequence: CAWRGLSSYEQYF. CDR3 nucleotide sequence: TGTGCCTGGAGGGGGCTCAGCTCCTACGAGCAGTACTTC. The whole variable domain, remainder taken from reference TRBV30 and TRBJ2-7, is SQTIHQWPATLVQPVGSPLSLECTVEGTSNPNLYWYRQAAGRGLQLLFYSVGIGQISSEVPQNLSASRPQDRQFILSSKKLLLSDSGFYLCAWRGLSSYEQYFGPGTRLTVT.

Many counts were recorded for this clonotype. The gene calls are TRBV7-2 and TRBJ1-5, with 8 bases matching TRBD1. J was trimmed by 6 bases and V by 7 bases; bases with no gene match: 8. CDR3 length: 14 amino acids. Germline V gene lookup returns CDR1 SGHTA and CDR2 FQGNSA. The CDR3 sequence is CASTTDRASQPQHF. The CDR3 nucleotides are TGTGCCAGCACCACGGACAGGGCGAGTCAGCCCCAGCATTTT.

In the case of this clonotype: The junction departs from the called germline gene at one end, perhaps through a read error. The chain has TRBV6-6 and TRBJ1-1; no definite D call. The CDR3 is made up of 14 amino acids. Germline V gene data show CDR1 as MNHNY and CDR2 as SVGAGI (reference sequence). The CDR3 nucleotides are TGTACCAGCAGTCTTGGATCCGAGTACTCTGAAGCTTTCTTT. The encoded protein is CTSSLGSEYSEAFF.

A note on this clonotype: A much more abundant neighbour one base away suggests this may be a read error. The V call is TRBV7-8, the J call TRBJ2-1; 9 bases agree with TRBD2. CDR3 length: 14 residues. Germline loops: CDR1 SGHVS, CDR2 FQNEAQ. DNA of the CDR3: TGTGCCAGCAGCATGCGGGGGGGCATTAATGAGCATTTCTTC. Its translation is CASSMRGGINEHFF.

This clonotype was counted ten times or more. The germline gene is not matched at one end of the junction; a read error may be the cause. The genes are TRBV7-3 and TRBJ2-5; 7 bases are shared with TRBD1. This CDR3 region has 15 residues. The germline V gene encodes CDR1 SGHTA and CDR2 FQGTGA. The CDR3 is CASSRTGGSGEAQYF. The DNA for the CDR3 is TGTGCCAGCAGCCGGACAGGTGGGTCCGGAGAGGCCCAGTACTTC.

This clonotype occurred many times. The rearrangement links TRBV7-6 to TRBJ2-1; no clear D gene. This CDR3 has 15 residues. Trimming cost V 2 bases and J 6 bases, with 14 bases left between them. Germline values: CDR1 SGHVS, CDR2 FNYEAQ. In DNA, the CDR3 is TGTGCCAGCAGCTTACTGGGTATCGAGCGCAATGAGCAGTTCTTC. Translating gives CASSLLGIERNEQFF. Variable domain in full (rest from reference TRBV7-6 and TRBJ2-1): GAGVSQSPRYKVTKRGQDVALRCDPISGHVSLYWYRQALGQGPEFLTYFNYEAQQDKSGLPNDRFSAERPEGSISTLTIQRTEQRDSAMYRCASSLLGIERNEQFFGPGTRLTVL.

In this sample, this clonotype turned up many times. The J gene is TRBJ2-5, the V gene TRBV7-2; D is unclear. Germline V gene sequence: CDR1 SGHTA, CDR2 FQGNSA. The CDR3 sequence is 17 residues long. The V end was cut by 0 bases, the J end by 5 bases, with 19 bases between. The CDR3 sequence is CASSLARIEWGEETQYF. The CDR3 DNA follows: TGTGCCAGCAGCTTAGCGAGGATCGAGTGGGGTGAGGAGACCCAGTACTTC.

This clonotype occurred a few times. The chain combines TRBV5-4 with TRBJ2-5; 16 bases agree with TRBD2. V shed 4 bases, J shed 5 bases, and the junction held 8 bases outside the gene matches. The CDR3 totals 17 residues. The germline gives CDR1 SGHNT, CDR2 YYREEE (reference sequence). This CDR3 is CASSTGTSGGAGETQYF. In DNA form, the CDR3 reads TGTGCCAGCAGCACCGGGACTAGCGGGGGGGCCGGGGAGACCCAGTACTTC.

At least ten counts were recorded for this clonotype. This chain uses TRBV7-2 with TRBJ1-1; tentative D call: TRBD1 (5 bases). Germline lookup yields CDR1 SGHTA and CDR2 FQGNSA. V was shortened by 1 base and J by 2 bases, with 8 bases between the two germline ends. This CDR3 is built from 14 residues. CDR3 DNA sequence: TGTGCCAGCAGCTTAGGGACACCAAACACTGAAGCTTTCTTT. This gives the protein CASSLGTPNTEAFF.

This clonotype was detected many times. The chain uses TRBV12-3 or TRBV12-4 and TRBJ1-5; D is unclear. This CDR3 spans 14 amino acids. Trimming removed 6 bases from V and 1 base from J, with 10 bases in between. The DNA of the CDR3 is TGTGCCAGCAGCTCCGTTTTGAGCAATCAGCCCCAGCATTTT. Translating gives CASSSVLSNQPQHF.

This clonotype was recorded at least ten times. The V and J genes are TRBV7-2 and TRBJ2-5; weak D call: TRBD2 (6 bases). This CDR3 region has 17 residues. The V gene's germline CDR1 is SGHTA and CDR2 FQGNSA. Trimming stripped 5 bases from V and 1 base from J, with 20 bases between. This chain's CDR3 is CASSPLGPGDSQETQYF. The CDR3 DNA follows: TGTGCCAGCAGCCCCCTAGGGCCGGGGGATTCCCAAGAGACCCAGTACTTC.

This clonotype occurred once. A much larger clone differs from this one at a single base, so this may be a read error. The genes are TRBV7-2 and TRBJ2-2; no clear D. The CDR3 length is 15 residues. With 2 bases removed from V and 5 bases from J, the gap between germline ends came to 12 bases. Per germline, CDR1 SGHTA and CDR2 FQGNSA. CDR3 residues: CASSLLNGVTGELFF. In DNA, the CDR3 is TGTGCCAGCAGCTTATTAAATGGGGTAACCGGGGAGCTGTTTTTT.

The chain is built from TRBV14 and TRBJ1-1; the D is unclear. The CDR3 covers 15 residues. CDR1 and CDR2 from the germline V gene are SGHDN and FVKESK. V lost 0 bases to trimming and J lost 4 bases, with 12 bases between them. CDR3 in amino acids: CASSQEAGLGTEAFF. CDR3 bases: TGTGCCAGCAGCCAAGAGGCGGGCTTAGGCACTGAAGCTTTCTTT.

In its sample, this clonotype was seen a few times. V is TRBV28 and J is TRBJ2-5, with D perhaps matching TRBD2 (6 bases). CDR3 length: 15 amino acids. Germline V gene lookup returns CDR1 MDHEN and CDR2 SYDVKM. V was shortened by 6 bases and J by 4 bases, with 18 bases between the two germline ends. The CDR3, as DNA: TGTGCCAGCAGGAGTACTAGCTTGGCACGAGAGACCCAGTACTTC. Amino acids: CASRSTSLARETQYF.

This clonotype has a count of ten or more. The chain combines TRBV7-6 with TRBJ2-3; tentative D call: TRBD1 (6 bases). The CDR3 loop spans 13 amino acids. The V end lost 7 bases, the J end lost 2 bases, and 10 bases lay between the germline ends. The germline V gene has CDR1 SGHVS and CDR2 FNYEAQ. CDR3 nucleotide sequence: TGTGCCAGCAACGGACAGCTCACAGATACGCAGTATTTT. Protein: CASNGQLTDTQYF.